The T cell receptor (beta chain) under discussion was sequenced for a study of identical twins. TCRdb passed the 5' RACE reads through MiXCR, listing each CDR3 protein once. The sample consists of around 450,000 distinct CDR3 sequences, approximately 14% of them appearing once. Germline CDR1 SGDLS, CDR2 YYNGEE. V was pared by 1 base and J by 2 bases, with 7 bases between. The CDR3 has 15 residues. This clonotype was recorded a few times. This sample also appeared in a second study, on yellow fever vaccine responses in identical twins.

The chain recombines TRBV9 with TRBJ2-6; D might be TRBD1 (6 bases). The source of this sequence is a woman aged 18-29 years in good health. Sequencing was carried out using CD4+ T cells sorted from blood. CDR3 sequence reads: CASSVTGTGANVLTF. The CDR3, as DNA: TGTGCCAGCAGCGTAACAGGGACTGGGGCCAACGTCCTGACTTTC.